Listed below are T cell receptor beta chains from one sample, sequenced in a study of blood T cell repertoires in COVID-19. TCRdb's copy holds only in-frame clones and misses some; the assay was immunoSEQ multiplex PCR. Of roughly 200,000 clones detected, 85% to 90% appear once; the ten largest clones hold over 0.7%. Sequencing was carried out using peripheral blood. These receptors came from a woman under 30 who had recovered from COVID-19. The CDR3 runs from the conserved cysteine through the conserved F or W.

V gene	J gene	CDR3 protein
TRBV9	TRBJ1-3	CASSVARPGQGGNTIYF
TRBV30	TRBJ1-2	CAWSVFGGYTF
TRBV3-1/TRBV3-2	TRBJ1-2	CASSPGLSGGYTF
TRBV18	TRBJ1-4	CASSPGQANEKLFF
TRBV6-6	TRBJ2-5	CASSRTGVKETQYF
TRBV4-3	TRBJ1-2	CASSQEMRDGYTF
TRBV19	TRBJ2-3	CASSIGTGRADTQYF
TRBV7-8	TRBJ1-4	CASSLNSEKLFF
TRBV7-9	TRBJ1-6	CASSWTGRDSPLHF
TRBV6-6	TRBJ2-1	CASSRTSGFYNEQFF
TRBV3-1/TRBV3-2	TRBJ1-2	CASSRGPRVDYGYTF
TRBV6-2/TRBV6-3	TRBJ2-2	CASSGLGPSGTGELFF
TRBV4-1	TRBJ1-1	CASSQDRRAFF
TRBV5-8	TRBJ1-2	CASSLKGAFPYGYTF
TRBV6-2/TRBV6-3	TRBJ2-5	CASSRTEQETQYF
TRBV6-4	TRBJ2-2	CASSGTSGSTGELFF
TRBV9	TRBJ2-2	CASSVGTGTVAGELFF
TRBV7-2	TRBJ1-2	CASSLGLGANYGYTF
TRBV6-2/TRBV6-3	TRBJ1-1	CASSYPRVNIPLNTEAFF
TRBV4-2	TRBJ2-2	CASSQETREVSGELFF
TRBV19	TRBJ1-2	CASSRNPGQGLYGYTF
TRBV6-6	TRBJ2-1	CASSPGQGQFF
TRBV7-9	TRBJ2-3	CASSLGGEKGTDTQYF
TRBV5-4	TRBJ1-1	CASSLELYSVEDTEAFF
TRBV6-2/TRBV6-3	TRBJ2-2	CASSYGLAGAGELFF
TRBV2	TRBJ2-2	CASRGLAGGLGGELFF
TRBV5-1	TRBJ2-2	CASSPGGTANTGELFF
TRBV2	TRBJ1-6	CASSDEVSPLHF
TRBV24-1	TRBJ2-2	CAAGGGLARSGELFF
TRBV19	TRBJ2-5	CASSIASGVVSWETQYF
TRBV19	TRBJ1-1	CASSRGSTEAFF
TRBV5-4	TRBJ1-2	CASSLPGQDYGYTF
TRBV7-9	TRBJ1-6	CASSQPRTASHSYNSPLHF
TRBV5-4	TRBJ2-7	CATEDRVGEQYF